This T cell receptor beta chain stems from a study of OX40 agonist ivuxolimab in advanced cancers. Regarding the complete study: The costimulatory receptor OX40 (CD134) was targeted by ivuxolimab, a fully human IgG2 agonistic monoclonal antibody. Intravenous ivuxolimab was administered to patients every 2 weeks at six dose levels: 0.01, 0.1, 0.3, 1.5, 3 and 10 mg/kg. Of the roughly 50 dose-escalation patients, hepatocellular carcinoma was present in 19, melanoma in around 15, renal cell carcinoma in 9 and head and neck cancer in 9. In the dose-escalation cohort, 82.7% of patients were male, and the mean age was around 60 years, with a range of about 23 to 90. Prior anti-PD-1, anti-PD-L1 or anti-CTLA-4 therapy was permitted, and approximately 41% of dose-escalation patients had received checkpoint inhibitors. Partial responses were achieved by three dose-escalation patients, of whom one had hepatocellular carcinoma and two had cutaneous melanoma. Peripheral TCRbeta sequencing aimed to test whether ivuxolimab altered TCR sequence diversity and caused clonal T-cell expansion. The paper describes the monotherapy dose-escalation part (N ≈ 51 patients) of the phase I trial of ivuxolimab.

Genomic DNA was isolated from the sorted cells so that the TCRbeta CDR3 region could be sequenced. TCRbeta CDR3 regions were sequenced using the immunoSEQ Assay. TCRdb obtained this table from immuneACCESS and retained in-frame rearrangements with V and J assigned. These tables miss some clones; where compared with another copy, unresolved V genes account for less than half of the shortfall, and the remainder is unexplained. The sample has 89,000 or so clones on record, about 90% of them singletons. The ten largest clonotypes hold 8.4% of the sample. Comments on this clone: It has no known antigen specificity. Base qualities were left out, and no much larger clone turns up one base away.

V was cut back by 4 bases and J by 1 base, leaving a gap of 8 bases between them. According to the germline V gene (reference sequence), CDR1 reads MNHNY and CDR2 reads SVGAGI. The CDR3 holds 14 amino acids from the cysteine to the phenylalanine. Only the CDR3 DNA is retained, 42 bases long and in frame from the first base. Summary of the overall study and its limitations: At doses of 0.1 to 3.0 mg/kg, clonal expansion of both CD4+ and CD8+ T cells in blood was seen between baseline and week 6. Low levels of normalized T-cell clonal expansion were also seen in some patients who did not respond. In the 0.1-3.0 mg/kg groups, partial responders had among the lowest normalized peripheral clonal expansion, particularly in CD8+ T cells. The antigen specificity of the clonally expanded peripheral T cells was not determined. After ivuxolimab, CD8+ T cells had more expanded clones than CD4+ T cells on average.

Patients with autoimmune disease history or receiving systemic immunosuppression were excluded from the trial. Peripheral blood for TCR sequencing was drawn from every dose cohort at baseline, at cycle 4 day 1 and at cycle 7 day 1. The samples were taken from a phase I, first-in-human, multicenter, open-label dose-escalation trial of ivuxolimab. Adults with locally advanced or metastatic head and neck squamous cell, hepatocellular, melanoma or renal cell carcinoma were enrolled in the trial. Before TCR sequencing, CD4+ and CD8+ T cells were separately sorted from peripheral blood. Material: CD4+ or CD8+ T cells sorted from blood, obtained in a trial of the OX40 agonist ivuxolimab. The source is an adult with an advanced solid tumor such as melanoma, head and neck, liver or kidney cancer. In this chain, TRBV6-6 is recombined with TRBJ2-1; the D match is possibly TRBD1 or TRBD2, with 5 bases aligned in each. The DNA is as follows: TGTGCCAGCAGTTCCTGGGGGTCCTACAATGAGCAGTTCTTC. Its translation reads: CASSSWGSYNEQFF.